Below, 3 T cell receptor beta chains from the same sample are listed, as sequenced in a study of technical replicates of blood from four donors. Clones were read by immunoSEQ multiplex PCR, and TCRdb kept only the in-frame ones, dropping some. The sample includes approximately 77,000 clones, 85% to 95% seen only once; the top ten take over 0.35%. Sequenced input: T cells isolated from PBMCs. The receptors here all came from a human donor in good health.

V and J are TRBV6-6 and TRBJ1-5; no definite D call. V lost 2 bases and J 4 bases, leaving 9 bases between the germline ends. In germline, CDR1 is MNHNY, CDR2 SVGAGI (reference sequence). The CDR3 has 14 residues. This CDR3 reads CASSYEVRNQPQHF. CDR3 DNA: TGTGCCAGCAGTTACGAGGTGAGGAATCAGCCCCAGCATTTT.

The V call is TRBV12-5, the J call TRBJ2-7; 7 bases align to TRBD2. The V gene's germline CDR1 is LGHNT and CDR2 FRNRAP. This CDR3 has 15 residues. V was pared by 2 bases and J by 2 bases, with 6 bases of the junction left unmatched. CDR3 nucleotides: TGTGCTAGTGGTTTGTCGTGGGAGGGAACCTACGAGCAGTACTTC. Protein: CASGLSWEGTYEQYF.

The chain employs TRBV19 and TRBJ2-7, with TRBD1 matching over 8 bases. The CDR3 is 13 amino acids. J was trimmed by 5 bases and V by 3 bases; bases with no gene match: 3. Per the germline V gene, CDR1 is LNHDA and CDR2 is SQIVND (reference sequence). The CDR3 region has the DNA TGTGCCAGTAGTATCCAGGGGGCCGACGAGCAGTACTTC. This gives the protein CASSIQGADEQYF.